In this sample, the clone carrying this TCR beta chain turned up many times. Unmatched junction bases numbered 3, after V lost 0 bases and J lost 9 bases. From germline, CDR1 is SGHRS and CDR2 YFSETQ. The CDR3 spans 13 residues. These data come from a study of blood T cells in healthy people across ages. Primers used in a second PCR of about 7 to 11 cycles were a sample-barcoded 5' primer and a J-beta primer mix. TCRdb itself ran the 5' RACE reads through MiXCR, one entry per CDR3 protein. The data show 1.5 million to 2 million distinct CDR3 sequences, roughly 27% seen once. The rearrangement links TRBV5-1 to TRBJ2-1, with 7 bases that match TRBD1. This clonotype was sampled from a woman aged 30 to 39 in good health. Sequenced: blood. The CDR3 sequence: CASSLEYRGEQFF. CDR3 nucleotide sequence: TGCGCCAGCAGCTTGGAATACAGGGGTGAGCAGTTCTTC.